This T cell receptor (beta chain) is from a study of cytomegalovirus exposure and HLA in healthy donors. Study results and caveats: The study labeled 170 or so TCR beta chains cytomegalovirus-associated. A later examination showed that TCR association rates differed by HLA locus, with DRB1 most and HLA-C fewest. Later analysis suggested most CMV-associated TCR beta chains were HLA-restricted.

Points on this clone: Its antigen is unknown.

V shed 7 bases and J shed 5 bases, with 14 bases lying between them. The CDR3 spans 13 residues. CDR1 is SNHLY, CDR2 FYNNEI, per germline. The PCR used 60 Vbeta and 13 Jbeta primers. Method: immunoSEQ multiplex PCR; TCRdb's copy keeps in-frame clones and lacks some. Of 100,000 to 150,000 clones in the sample, 77% are singletons; the top ten hold 13%. The sequence was collected from a middle-aged woman in good health and CMV-seropositive. The chain uses TRBV2 and TRBJ2-5; a possible D gene is TRBD1 (6 bases). The sequenced sample was PBMCs. In nucleotides, the CDR3 is TGTGCCAGCAAGCCAGGGGCGGTGGAGACCCAGTACTTC. Protein product: CASKPGAVETQYF.